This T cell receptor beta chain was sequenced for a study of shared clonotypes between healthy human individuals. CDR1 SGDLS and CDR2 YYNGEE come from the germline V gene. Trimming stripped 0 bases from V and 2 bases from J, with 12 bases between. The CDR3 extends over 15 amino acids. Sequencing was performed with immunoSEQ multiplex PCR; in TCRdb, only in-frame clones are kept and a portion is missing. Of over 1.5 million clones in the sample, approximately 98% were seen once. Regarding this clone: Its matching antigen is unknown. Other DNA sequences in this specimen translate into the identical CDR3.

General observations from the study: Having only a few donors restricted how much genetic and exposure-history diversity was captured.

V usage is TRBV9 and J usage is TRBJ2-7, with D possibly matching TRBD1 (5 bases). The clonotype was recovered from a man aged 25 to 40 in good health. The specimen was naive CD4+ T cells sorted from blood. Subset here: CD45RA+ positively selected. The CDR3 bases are TGTGCCAGCAGCGTAGGGGGCAGGGTGCCCTACGAGCAGTACTTC. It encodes CASSVGGRVPYEQYF. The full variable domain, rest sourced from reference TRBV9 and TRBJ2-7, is DSGVTQTPKHLITATGQRVTLRCSPRSGDLSVYWYQQSLDQGLQFLIQYYNGEERAKGNILERFSAQQFPDLHSELNLSSLELGDSALYFCASSVGGRVPYEQYFGPGTRLTVT.